The 20 T cell receptor beta chains listed next were all sequenced from one sample in a study of blood T cell repertoires in COVID-19. TCRdb's copy holds only in-frame clones and misses some; the assay was immunoSEQ multiplex PCR. Among fewer than 250,000 clones listed, approximately 88% were seen once. Material for sequencing was PBMCs or T cells enriched from blood (not recorded which). Receptor source: a woman aged 25 to 45 with acute COVID-19.

The chain couples TRBV25-1 to TRBJ1-2, with D hard to call. The CDR3 is made up of 8 amino acids. Germline loops: CDR1 MGHDK, CDR2 SYGVNS. The CDR3 here is CAREGYTF. The CDR3 nucleotides read TGTGCACGGGAGGGCTACACCTTC.

V gene TRBV5-1 combines with J gene TRBJ2-7; 7 nucleotides agree with TRBD1. CDR3 length: 16 amino acids. Germline CDR1 and CDR2: SGHRS and YFSETQ. V lost 1 base to trimming and J lost 3 bases; unmatched junction nucleotides: 10. The CDR3 nucleotides are TGCGCCAGCAGCTTGACCCCTTGGACAGGAGGCTACGAGCAGTACTTC. It codes for CASSLTPWTGGYEQYF. Based on the CDR3 plus reference TRBV5-1 and TRBJ2-7, the full variable domain is KAGVTQTPRYLIKTRGQQVTLSCSPISGHRSVSWYQQTPGQGLQFLFEYFSETQRNKGNFPGRFSGRQFSNSRSEMNVSTLELGDSALYLCASSLTPWTGGYEQYFGPGTRLTVT.

This clone was seen only a few times. The chain carries TRBV4-1 and TRBJ1-5, with 9 bases that match TRBD1. Trimming cost V 5 bases and J 6 bases; bases outside gene matches: 5. The germline gives CDR1 MGHRA, CDR2 YSYEKL. The CDR3 spans 14 residues. The CDR3 sequence: CASSSGTGTQPQHF. CDR3 nucleotides: TGCGCCAGCAGCTCCGGGACAGGGACTCAGCCCCAGCATTTT.

V usage is TRBV12-5 and J usage is TRBJ1-5; 9 bases map to TRBD1. Looked up from germline, CDR1 is LGHNT and CDR2 is FRNRAP. The V and J ends lost 2 bases and 7 bases, in that order; junction bases with no gene match: 3. The CDR3 has 14 residues. The CDR3 sequence: CASGLTGGWQPQHF. CDR3 DNA: TGTGCTAGTGGTTTGACAGGGGGCTGGCAGCCCCAGCATTTT.

This clone was found a few times. CDR3 residues: CASSQSVYSYNEQFF. DNA of the CDR3: TGTGCCAGCAGCCAAAGCGTCTACTCCTACAATGAGCAGTTCTTC. The J gene is TRBJ2-1, the V gene TRBV3-1 (or the pseudogene TRBV3-2); D gene unclear. CDR1 LGHDT and CDR2 YNNKEL come from the germline V gene (reference sequence). The V and J ends lost 2 bases and 0 bases respectively, with 8 bases between them. This CDR3 contains 15 residues.

The chain carries TRBV7-9 and TRBJ1-1, with 8 bases matching TRBD1. The CDR3 consists of 15 residues. In germline, CDR1 is SEHNR, CDR2 FQNEAQ (reference sequence). J was trimmed by 1 base and V by 3 bases; bases with no gene match: 4. The CDR3 protein is CASSFHDRGNTEAFF. CDR3 DNA sequence: TGTGCCAGCAGCTTCCACGACAGGGGGAACACTGAAGCTTTCTTT.

The chain has TRBV29-1 and TRBJ1-5; 9 nucleotides match TRBD1. Germline CDR1 reads SQVTM; CDR2 reads ANQGSEA. The V gene end was trimmed by 6 bases and the J gene end by 5 bases; junction bases not matched to a gene: 5. This CDR3 is built from 13 residues. The CDR3 reads CSVRGQGDQPQHF. CDR3 in DNA: TGCAGCGTGAGGGGACAGGGAGATCAGCCCCAGCATTTT.

This clone came up a few times. The chain carries TRBV14 and TRBJ2-1; D is unclear. CDR1 and CDR2 (germline): SGHDN, FVKESK. CDR3 length: 17 residues. Trimming cost V 5 bases and J 0 bases, with 17 bases left between them. The CDR3, as DNA: TGTGCCAGCAGCTACCGACAAGGATCGAGCTCCTACAATGAGCAGTTCTTC. It encodes CASSYRQGSSSYNEQFF.

There are a few counts of this clone. The V gene is TRBV2, the J gene TRBJ1-2, with D hard to call. Trimming took 6 bases from V and 1 from J, leaving 9 bases between them. This CDR3 is built from 13 residues. The germline V gene encodes CDR1 SNHLY and CDR2 FYNNEI. The CDR3 reads CASREALNYGYTF. The CDR3 nucleotides are TGTGCCAGCAGGGAGGCCCTTAACTATGGCTACACCTTC.

The chain couples TRBV5-1 to TRBJ1-1; the D gene is possibly TRBD1 (5 bases). The germline V gene encodes CDR1 SGHRS and CDR2 YFSETQ. There are 15 residues in the CDR3. Deletions cut 4 bases from V and 6 bases from J, with 19 bases between. This CDR3 is CASSPAKGMAAEAFF. In nucleotides, the CDR3 is TGCGCCAGCAGCCCTGCAAAGGGGATGGCGGCTGAAGCTTTCTTT.

In its sample, this clone was seen once. The chain uses TRBV20-1 and TRBJ1-2; weak D call: TRBD1 (5 bases). Germline V gives CDR1 DFQATT, CDR2 SNEGSKA (reference sequence). The CDR3 has 13 residues. V lost 3 bases and J lost 7, with 15 bases in between. CDR3 in amino acids: CSASVAPGGGYTF. The CDR3 nucleotides are TGCAGTGCTAGTGTTGCCCCGGGGGGTGGCTACACCTTC.

The V and J genes are TRBV12-3 or TRBV12-4 and TRBJ2-1, with TRBD1 matching over 9 bases. J was trimmed by 14 bases and V by 4 bases; bases with no gene match: 6. CDR3 length: 12 residues. DNA for the CDR3: TGTGCCAGCAGTTCCGTCGGACAGGGGAAGTTCTTC. Residues: CASSSVGQGKFF.

This chain links TRBV2 with TRBJ1-5; TRBD1 agrees at 7 bases. This CDR3 spans 12 amino acids. V shed 5 bases, J shed 14 bases, and the junction held 9 bases outside the gene matches. Germline V gives CDR1 SNHLY, CDR2 FYNNEI. The CDR3 reads CASSQSTGNKHF. CDR3 coding DNA: TGTGCCAGCAGTCAATCGACAGGGAATAAGCATTTT.

J is TRBJ1-2 and V is TRBV5-8; TRBD1 matches at 8 bases. The CDR3 is made up of 15 amino acids. V gave up 7 bases and J gave up 4 bases; unmatched junction bases: 12. Germline V lookup: CDR1 SGHTS, CDR2 YDEGEE. CDR3 DNA sequence: TGTGCCAGCCACAGGGGGACAGCTCCCTTCTATGGCTACACCTTC. Translation gives CASHRGTAPFYGYTF.

The CDR3 protein is CASSYPDRGQYEAFF. CDR3 in DNA: TGTGCCAGCAGCTACCCGGACAGGGGACAATATGAAGCTTTCTTT. The chain recombines TRBV7-2 with TRBJ1-1; 9 bases fit TRBD1. This CDR3 contains 15 residues. CDR1 is SGHTA, CDR2 FQGNSA, per germline. The V gene end was trimmed by 4 bases and the J gene end by 7 bases; junction bases not matched to a gene: 10.

The chain joins TRBV10-3 to TRBJ2-7; 7 bases are a match to TRBD1. This CDR3 spans 15 amino acids. The germline V gene encodes CDR1 ENHRY and CDR2 SYGVKD. V lost 2 bases, J lost 9 bases, and 13 bases stayed unmatched. The chain's CDR3 is CAISEVVTGREGQYF. The CDR3 DNA sequence: TGTGCCATCAGTGAGGTCGTGACAGGGCGCGAGGGGCAGTACTTC.

V is TRBV5-4 and J is TRBJ1-1; 8 bases are a match to TRBD1. The junction had 4 bases not matched to a gene; V was cut back by 4 bases and J by 2 bases. CDR1 is SGHNT and CDR2 is YYREEE in the germline V gene (reference sequence). This CDR3 region has 14 residues. In nucleotides, the CDR3 is TGTGCCAGCAGCAGGGGACAGGCCAACACTGAAGCTTTCTTT. This translates into CASSRGQANTEAFF.

This clone was found once. The V and J genes are TRBV3-1 (or the pseudogene TRBV3-2) and TRBJ1-4; D unclear. In germline, CDR1 is LGHDT, CDR2 YNNKEL (reference sequence). V lost 5 bases, J lost 6 bases, and 13 bases lay in between. The CDR3 is 14 amino acids. CDR3 DNA sequence: TGTGCCAGCAGCGCGGCCCTGGAGGATGAAAAACTGTTTTTT. Translation: CASSAALEDEKLFF.

The genes are TRBV4-1 and TRBJ1-2, with 7 bases aligning to TRBD1. The trim removed 2 bases at V and 1 base at J, leaving 7 bases unmatched. CDR3 length equals 16 residues. Germline V gives CDR1 MGHRA, CDR2 YSYEKL. DNA of the CDR3: TGCGCCAGCAGCCAAACACCTGGACAGGATAACTATGGCTACACCTTC. Its protein product is CASSQTPGQDNYGYTF.

The V and J genes are TRBV5-1 and TRBJ2-7; D may be TRBD1 (6 bases). Germline V gene lookup returns CDR1 SGHRS and CDR2 YFSETQ. The CDR3 totals 16 residues. Trimming took 2 bases from V and 0 from J, leaving 15 bases between them. CDR3 sequence: CASSFDSGDSSYEQYF. In nucleotides, the CDR3 is TGCGCCAGCAGCTTTGACTCAGGGGATTCCTCCTACGAGCAGTACTTC.